This T cell receptor (beta chain) is drawn from a study of T cell repertoires in cytomegalovirus infection (dated by TCRdb to the late 2010s). With respect to the entire study: Because public TCR beta signatures pointed to carriage of CMV infection together with the matching HLA type, the HLA type of each donor mattered for the analysis. Study-wide findings and limitations: In both this cohort and an independent cohort of over 350 donors, the cumulative frequency of public TCR beta family members distinguished carriers of CMV infection plus the relevant HLA type. The ex vivo response was dominated by HLA-C-restricted CMV-specific TCR beta clonotypes, which also provided the single most frequent clonotype in two of eight donors.

Only a few counts were recorded for this clonotype. This clone's antigen is unknown. No qualities accompany the bases; no much larger clone lies one base away. The instrument was an Illumina HiSeq 1500. TCRdb handled the public reads itself, with Q25 trimming in fastp and clone calling in MiXCR, and kept productive beta chains. Each entry merges the rows of one CDR3 protein and shows their most common DNA and genes. For this sample the table gives about 160,000 distinct CDR3 sequences, of which under 20% were detected only once. The ten most abundant clones make up around a sixth of the sample. The CDR3 numbers 14 residues from cysteine through phenylalanine. Only the CDR3 DNA stays, 42 bases, in frame from base 1. According to the germline V gene (reference sequence), CDR1 reads SEHNR and CDR2 reads FQNEAQ. V is shortened by 5 bases, J by 7 bases, and the region joining them spans 18 bases.

Sequenced material: CD8+ T cells from PBMCs. The chain couples TRBV7-9 to TRBJ2-7; tentative D gene TRBD1, with 6 bases matching. This clonotype originated in a human donor in good health (CMV status not recorded). Some clones in this sample may be carry-over from other donors' samples. The nucleotides are TGTGCCAGCAGCACACCGGGACACCCTTGGGAGCAGTACTTC. Its translation is CASSTPGHPWEQYF.